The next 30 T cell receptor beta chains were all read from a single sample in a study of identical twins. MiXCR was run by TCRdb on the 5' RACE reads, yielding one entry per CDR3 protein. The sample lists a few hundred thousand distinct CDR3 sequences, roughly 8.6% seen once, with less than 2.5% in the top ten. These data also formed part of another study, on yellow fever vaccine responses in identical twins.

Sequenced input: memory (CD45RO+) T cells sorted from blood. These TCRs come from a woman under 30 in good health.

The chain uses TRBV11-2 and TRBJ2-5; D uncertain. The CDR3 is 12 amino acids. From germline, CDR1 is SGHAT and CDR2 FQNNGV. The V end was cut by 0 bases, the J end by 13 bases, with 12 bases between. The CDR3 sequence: CASSLDRTPPYF. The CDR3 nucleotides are TGTGCCAGCAGCTTAGATCGTACTCCCCCGTACTTC.

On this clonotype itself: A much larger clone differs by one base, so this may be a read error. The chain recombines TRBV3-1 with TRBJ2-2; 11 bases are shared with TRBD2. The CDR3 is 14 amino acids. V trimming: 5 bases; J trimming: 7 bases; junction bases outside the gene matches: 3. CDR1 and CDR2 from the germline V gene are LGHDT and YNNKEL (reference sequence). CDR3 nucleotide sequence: TGTGCCAGCAGCGAACTAGCGGGAGACGGGGAGCTGTTTTTT. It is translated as CASSELAGDGELFF.

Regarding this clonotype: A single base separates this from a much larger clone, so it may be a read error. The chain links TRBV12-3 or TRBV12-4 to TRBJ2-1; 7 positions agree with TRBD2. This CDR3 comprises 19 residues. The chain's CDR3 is CAISLAIVLGLGSYNEQFF. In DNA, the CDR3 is TGTGCCATCAGTTTAGCAATAGTTCTCGGACTAGGCAGTTACAATGAGCAGTTCTTC.

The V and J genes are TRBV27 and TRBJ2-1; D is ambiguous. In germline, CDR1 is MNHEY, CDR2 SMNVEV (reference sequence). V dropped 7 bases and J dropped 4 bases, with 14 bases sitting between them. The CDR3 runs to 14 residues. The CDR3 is CASKRIKAYNEQFF. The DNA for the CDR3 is TGTGCCAGCAAAAGGATCAAGGCGTACAATGAGCAGTTCTTC.

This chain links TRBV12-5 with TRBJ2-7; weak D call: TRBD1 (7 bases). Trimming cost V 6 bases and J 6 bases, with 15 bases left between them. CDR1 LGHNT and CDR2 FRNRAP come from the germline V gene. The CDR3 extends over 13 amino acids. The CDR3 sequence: CASGRQGLGEQYF. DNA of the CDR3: TGTGCTAGTGGCCGACAGGGACTGGGCGAGCAGTACTTC.

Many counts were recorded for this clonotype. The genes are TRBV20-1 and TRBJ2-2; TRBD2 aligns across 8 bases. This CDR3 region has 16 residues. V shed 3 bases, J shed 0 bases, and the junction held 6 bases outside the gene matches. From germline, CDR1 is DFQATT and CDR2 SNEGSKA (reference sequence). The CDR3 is CSARGPGLANTGELFF. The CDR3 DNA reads TGCAGTGCTAGGGGACCGGGACTAGCGAACACCGGGGAGCTGTTTTTT.

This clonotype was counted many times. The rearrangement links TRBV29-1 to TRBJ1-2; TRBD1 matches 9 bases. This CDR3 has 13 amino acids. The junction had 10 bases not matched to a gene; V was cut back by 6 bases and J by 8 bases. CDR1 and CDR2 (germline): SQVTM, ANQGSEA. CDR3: CSVEGQGVWGYTF. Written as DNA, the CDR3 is TGCAGCGTCGAGGGACAGGGTGTTTGGGGCTACACCTTC.

CDR3 amino acids: CASSLSGNTQYF. The CDR3 DNA reads TGTGCCAGCAGTTTATCGGGGAATACGCAGTATTTT. The chain couples TRBV27 to TRBJ2-3; unclear D gene. Germline CDR1 is MNHEY and CDR2 is SMNVEV (reference sequence). The CDR3 length is 12 residues. V lost 0 bases and J lost 7, with 5 bases in between.

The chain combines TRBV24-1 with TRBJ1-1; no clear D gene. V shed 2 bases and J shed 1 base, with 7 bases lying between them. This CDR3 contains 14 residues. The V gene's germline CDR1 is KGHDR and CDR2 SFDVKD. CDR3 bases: TGTGCCACCAGTGATTCAAGGACGAACACTGAAGCTTTCTTT. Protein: CATSDSRTNTEAFF.

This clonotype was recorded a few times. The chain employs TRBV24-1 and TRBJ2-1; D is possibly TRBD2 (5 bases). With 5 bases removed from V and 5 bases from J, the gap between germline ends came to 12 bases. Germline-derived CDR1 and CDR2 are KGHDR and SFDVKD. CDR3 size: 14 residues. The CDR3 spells CATSARATNNEQFF. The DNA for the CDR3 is TGTGCCACCAGTGCGCGGGCTACAAACAATGAGCAGTTCTTC.

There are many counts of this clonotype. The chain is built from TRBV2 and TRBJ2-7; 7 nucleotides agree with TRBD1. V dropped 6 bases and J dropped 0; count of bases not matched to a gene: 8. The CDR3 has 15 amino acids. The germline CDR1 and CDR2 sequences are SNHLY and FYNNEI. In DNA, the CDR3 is TGTGCCAGCAGAAAGGACAGGTCCCACTCCTACGAGCAGTACTTC. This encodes CASRKDRSHSYEQYF.

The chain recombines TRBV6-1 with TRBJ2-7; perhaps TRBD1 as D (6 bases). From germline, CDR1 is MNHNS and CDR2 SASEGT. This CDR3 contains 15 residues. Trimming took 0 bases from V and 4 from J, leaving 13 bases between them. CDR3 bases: TGTGCCAGCAGTGAAGCGCTCAGGGGTAGGTACGAGCAGTACGTC. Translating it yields CASSEALRGRYEQYV.

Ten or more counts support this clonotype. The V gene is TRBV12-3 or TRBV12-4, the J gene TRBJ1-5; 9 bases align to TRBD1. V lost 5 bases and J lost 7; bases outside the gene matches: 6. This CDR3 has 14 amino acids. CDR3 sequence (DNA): TGTGCCAGCAGTCTGGGACAGGGTAGGCAGCCCCAGCATTTT. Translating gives CASSLGQGRQPQHF.

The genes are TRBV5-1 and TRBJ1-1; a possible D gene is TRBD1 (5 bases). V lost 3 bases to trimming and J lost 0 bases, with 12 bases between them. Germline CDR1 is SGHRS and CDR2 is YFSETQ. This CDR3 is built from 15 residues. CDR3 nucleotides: TGCGCCAGCAGCTCACTGGGACGTATGAACACTGAAGCTTTCTTT. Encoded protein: CASSSLGRMNTEAFF.

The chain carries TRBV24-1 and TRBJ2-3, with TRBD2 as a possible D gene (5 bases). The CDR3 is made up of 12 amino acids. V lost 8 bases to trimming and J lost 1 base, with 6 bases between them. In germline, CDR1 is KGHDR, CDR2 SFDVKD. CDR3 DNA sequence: TGTGCCACCAACGGGGGCACAGATACGCAGTATTTT. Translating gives CATNGGTDTQYF.

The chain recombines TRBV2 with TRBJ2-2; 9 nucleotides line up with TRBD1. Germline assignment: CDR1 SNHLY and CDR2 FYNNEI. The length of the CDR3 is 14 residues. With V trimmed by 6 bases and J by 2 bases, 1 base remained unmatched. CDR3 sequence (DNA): TGTGCCAGCAGGGGACAGGGTAACACCGGGGAGCTGTTTTTT. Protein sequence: CASRGQGNTGELFF.

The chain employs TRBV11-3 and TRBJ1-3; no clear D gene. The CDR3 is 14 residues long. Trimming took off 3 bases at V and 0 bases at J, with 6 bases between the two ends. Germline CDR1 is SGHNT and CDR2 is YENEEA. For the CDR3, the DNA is TGTGCCAGCAGCTTCACGGCCTCTGGAAACACCATATATTTT. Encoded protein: CASSFTASGNTIYF.

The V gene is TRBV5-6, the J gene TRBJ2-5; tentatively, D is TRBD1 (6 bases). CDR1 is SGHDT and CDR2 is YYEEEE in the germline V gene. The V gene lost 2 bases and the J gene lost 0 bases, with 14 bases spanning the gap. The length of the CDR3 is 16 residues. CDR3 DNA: TGTGCCAGCAGCTTTTTGGTGGCAGGGGACCAAGAGACCCAGTACTTC. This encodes CASSFLVAGDQETQYF.

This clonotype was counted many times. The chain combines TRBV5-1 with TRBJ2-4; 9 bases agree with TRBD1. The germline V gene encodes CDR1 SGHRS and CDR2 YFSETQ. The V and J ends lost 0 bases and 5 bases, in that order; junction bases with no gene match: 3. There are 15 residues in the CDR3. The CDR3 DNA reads TGCGCCAGCAGCTTGGGACAGGGGGGCCAAAACATTCAGTACTTC. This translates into CASSLGQGGQNIQYF. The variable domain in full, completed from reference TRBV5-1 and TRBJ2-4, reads KAGVTQTPRYLIKTRGQQVTLSCSPISGHRSVSWYQQTPGQGLQFLFEYFSETQRNKGNFPGRFSGRQFSNSRSEMNVSTLELGDSALYLCASSLGQGGQNIQYFGAGTRLSVL.

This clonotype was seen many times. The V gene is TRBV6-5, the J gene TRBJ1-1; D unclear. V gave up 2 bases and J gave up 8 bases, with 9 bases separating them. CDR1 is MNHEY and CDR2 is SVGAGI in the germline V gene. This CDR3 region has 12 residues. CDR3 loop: CASSYPAGEAFF. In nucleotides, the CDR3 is TGTGCCAGCAGTTACCCTGCGGGAGAAGCTTTCTTT.

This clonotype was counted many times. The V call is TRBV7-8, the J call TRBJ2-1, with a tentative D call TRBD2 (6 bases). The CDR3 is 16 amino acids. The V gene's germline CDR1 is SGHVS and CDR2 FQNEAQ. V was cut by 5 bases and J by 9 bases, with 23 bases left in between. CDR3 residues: CASSPIFGGISSEQFF. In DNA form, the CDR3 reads TGTGCCAGCAGCCCTATCTTCGGCGGGATTTCCAGTGAGCAGTTCTTC.

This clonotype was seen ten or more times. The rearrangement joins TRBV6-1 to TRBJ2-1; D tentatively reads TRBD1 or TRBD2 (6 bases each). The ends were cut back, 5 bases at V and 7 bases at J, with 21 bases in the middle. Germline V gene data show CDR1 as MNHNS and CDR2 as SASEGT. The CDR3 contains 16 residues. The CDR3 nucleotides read TGTGCCAGCAGTAAAAGGGGGTACAGGGAGGAGAATGAGCAGTTCTTC. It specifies CASSKRGYREENEQFF.

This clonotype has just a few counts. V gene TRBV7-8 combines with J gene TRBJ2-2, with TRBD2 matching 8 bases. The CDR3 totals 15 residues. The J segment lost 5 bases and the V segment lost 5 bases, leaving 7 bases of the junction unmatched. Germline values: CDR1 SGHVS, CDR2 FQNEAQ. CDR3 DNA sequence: TGTGCCAGCAGCCACGGACTAGCAGAGACCGGGGAGCTGTTTTTT. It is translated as CASSHGLAETGELFF.

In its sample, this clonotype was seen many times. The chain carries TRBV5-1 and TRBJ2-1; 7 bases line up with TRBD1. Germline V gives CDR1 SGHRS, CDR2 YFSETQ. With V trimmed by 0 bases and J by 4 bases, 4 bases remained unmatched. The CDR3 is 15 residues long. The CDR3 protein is CASSLEGAGYNEQFF. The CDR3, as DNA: TGCGCCAGCAGCTTGGAGGGGGCCGGATACAATGAGCAGTTCTTC.

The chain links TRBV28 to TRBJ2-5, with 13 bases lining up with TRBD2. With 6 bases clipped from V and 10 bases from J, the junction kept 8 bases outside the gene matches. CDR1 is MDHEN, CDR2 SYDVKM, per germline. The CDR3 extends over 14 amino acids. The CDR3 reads CASSPGLAGVGQYF. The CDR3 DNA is TGTGCCAGCAGCCCAGGACTAGCGGGAGTGGGCCAGTACTTC.

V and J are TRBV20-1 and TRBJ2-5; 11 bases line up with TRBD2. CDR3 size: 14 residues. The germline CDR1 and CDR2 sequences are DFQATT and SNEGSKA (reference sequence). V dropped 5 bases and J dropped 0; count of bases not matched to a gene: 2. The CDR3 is CSAWGLADQETQYF. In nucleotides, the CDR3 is TGCAGTGCTTGGGGACTAGCGGACCAAGAGACCCAGTACTTC.

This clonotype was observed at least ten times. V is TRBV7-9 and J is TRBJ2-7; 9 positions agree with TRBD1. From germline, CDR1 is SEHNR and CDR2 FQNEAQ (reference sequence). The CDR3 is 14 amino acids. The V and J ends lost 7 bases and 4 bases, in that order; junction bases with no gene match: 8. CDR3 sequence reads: CASNHRGLLYEQYV. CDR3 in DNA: TGTGCCAGCAACCACAGGGGGCTGTTGTACGAGCAGTACGTC.

CDR3 amino acids: CSARDINSYSGNTIYF. The CDR3, as DNA: TGCAGTGCTAGAGATATCAACAGCTACTCTGGAAACACCATATATTTT. The V gene is TRBV20-1, the J gene TRBJ1-3, with D unresolved. Trimming pared 0 bases from V and 0 bases from J, leaving 12 bases between. The germline gives CDR1 DFQATT, CDR2 SNEGSKA (reference sequence). This CDR3 region has 16 residues.

The CDR3 nucleotides are TGTGCCAGCCATGCGAGCAGGGCGGAAACTAATGAAAAACTGTTTTTT. Amino acids: CASHASRAETNEKLFF. The rearrangement uses TRBV2 and TRBJ1-4; D may be TRBD1 (5 bases). Germline CDR1 is SNHLY and CDR2 is FYNNEI. Trimming cost V 8 bases and J 1 base, with 17 bases left between them. This CDR3 is 16 amino acids long.

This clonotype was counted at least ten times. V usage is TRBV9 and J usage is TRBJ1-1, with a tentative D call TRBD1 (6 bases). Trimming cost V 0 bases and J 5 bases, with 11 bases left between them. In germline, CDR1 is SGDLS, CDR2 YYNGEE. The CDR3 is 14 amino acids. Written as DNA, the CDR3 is TGTGCCAGCAGCGTAGAGGGGGATTGGACTGAAGCTTTCTTT. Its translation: CASSVEGDWTEAFF.